Shown below are 7 T cell receptor beta chains from a single sample sequenced in a study of cytomegalovirus exposure and HLA in healthy donors. Primers: 60 Vbeta forward and 13 Jbeta reverse. Profiled with immunoSEQ multiplex PCR; TCRdb holds only in-frame clones, not every one. The data show fewer than 200,000 clones, 70% to 85% seen once. The sequenced sample was PBMCs. The receptors were sampled from a middle-aged man in good health and CMV-seronegative.

This chain links TRBV5-4 with TRBJ2-2; D ambiguous. Trimming took 4 bases from V and 5 from J, leaving 12 bases between them. Germline assignment: CDR1 SGHNT and CDR2 YYREEE (reference sequence). The CDR3 has 14 residues. In DNA, the CDR3 is TGTGCCAGCAGCCCTAGGTGGAGAACCGGGGAGCTGTTTTTT. Encoded protein: CASSPRWRTGELFF.

In its sample, this clone was seen a few times. Its ends do not fully match the called genes, so a read error is possible. The chain combines TRBV28 with TRBJ2-7; 7 nucleotides match TRBD1. The germline gives CDR1 MDHEN, CDR2 SYDVKM. This CDR3 region has 15 residues. The CDR3 spells CASNLPGQPFYEQYF. CDR3 coding DNA: TGTGCCAGCAATTTACCGGGACAGCCCTTCTACGAGCAGTACTTC.

This clone was detected a few times. The genes are TRBV9 and TRBJ2-1, with a tentative D call TRBD1 (6 bases). Germline assignment: CDR1 SGDLS and CDR2 YYNGEE. V shed 5 bases and J shed 7 bases, with 10 bases lying between them. This CDR3 spans 12 amino acids. CDR3 sequence reads: CASSNRENEQFF. The CDR3 nucleotides are TGTGCCAGCAGTAACAGGGAAAATGAGCAGTTCTTC.

This clone has just one count. The chain has TRBV10-1 and TRBJ2-7, with 10 bases fitting TRBD2. CDR1 is WNHNN, CDR2 SYGVQD, per germline (reference sequence). Trimming cost V 6 bases and J 2 bases; bases outside gene matches: 13. This CDR3 comprises 17 residues. The CDR3 region has the DNA TGCGCCAGCAGAAAAGCGGGAGGGCACACAAAAACCTACGAGCAGTACTTC. Protein product: CASRKAGGHTKTYEQYF.

This chain connects TRBV19 to TRBJ1-1; 8 bases are shared with TRBD1. Looked up from germline, CDR1 is LNHDA and CDR2 is SQIVND (reference sequence). CDR3 length: 15 amino acids. With 3 bases clipped from V and 1 base from J, the junction kept 4 bases outside the gene matches. CDR3 sequence reads: CASSIRTGSNTEAFF. CDR3 nucleotide sequence: TGTGCCAGTAGTATCAGGACAGGGTCGAACACTGAAGCTTTCTTT.

This chain connects TRBV11-2 to TRBJ1-5, with D unresolved. The V gene lost 0 bases and the J gene lost 5 bases, with 8 bases spanning the gap. Germline values: CDR1 SGHAT, CDR2 FQNNGV. This CDR3 is built from 14 residues. In nucleotides, the CDR3 is TGTGCCAGCAGCTTAGATCGAGTGGATCAGCCCCAGCATTTT. Translated: CASSLDRVDQPQHF. Full variable domain (missing parts from reference TRBV11-2 and TRBJ1-5): EAGVAQSPRYKIIEKRQSVAFWCNPISGHATLYWYQQILGQGPKLLIQFQNNGVVDDSQLPKDRFSAERLKGVDSTLKIQPAKLEDSAVYLCASSLDRVDQPQHFGDGTRLSIL.

The chain couples TRBV19 to TRBJ2-3; weak D call: TRBD2 (5 bases). V lost 1 base to trimming and J lost 1 base, with 9 bases between them. The CDR3 is made up of 15 amino acids. Germline CDR1 reads LNHDA; CDR2 reads SQIVND (reference sequence). The CDR3 sequence: CASSIGGQGTDTQYF. Written as DNA, the CDR3 is TGTGCCAGTAGTATAGGAGGGCAGGGCACAGATACGCAGTATTTT.